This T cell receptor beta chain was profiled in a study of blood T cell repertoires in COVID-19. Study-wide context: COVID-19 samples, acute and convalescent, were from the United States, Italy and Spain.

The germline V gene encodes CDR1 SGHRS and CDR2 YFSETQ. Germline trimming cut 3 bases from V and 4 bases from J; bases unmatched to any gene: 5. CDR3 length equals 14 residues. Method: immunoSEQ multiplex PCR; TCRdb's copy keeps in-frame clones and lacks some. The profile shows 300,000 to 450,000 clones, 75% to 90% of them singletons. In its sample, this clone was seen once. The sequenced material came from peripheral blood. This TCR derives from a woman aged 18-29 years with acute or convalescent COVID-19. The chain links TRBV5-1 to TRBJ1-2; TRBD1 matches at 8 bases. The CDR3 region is CASSSDREGYGYTF. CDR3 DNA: TGCGCCAGCAGCTCGGACAGGGAAGGCTATGGCTACACCTTC.